This T cell receptor (beta chain) was documented in a study of T cell changes during pregnancy in multiple sclerosis (dated by TCRdb to the late 2010s). Describing the broader study: The study examined how the T cell repertoire changed over the course of pregnancy in women with multiple sclerosis.

Library prep was done by the immunoSEQ multiplex PCR assay. Drawn from immuneACCESS, this table holds only the in-frame rearrangements with V and J called that TCRdb kept. Clones are partly lost; checked studies trace under half to an unresolved V gene and leave the rest unexplained. This sample comprises about 22,000 clones, 91% of them detected only once. The ten largest clones take up 0.6% to 0.7% of the sample. Remarks on this clone: What this receptor recognizes is not known. No much larger clonotype is one base removed from it; base qualities were not supplied.

This receptor was obtained from a female donor in good health, enrolled as a control in a pregnancy study. Specimen: CD4+ T cells from peripheral blood mononuclear cells, collected in the third trimester of pregnancy.

Here the CDR3 is given as CASSEAEGTGLSYEQYF. The nucleotide sequence is given as TGTGCCAGCAGTGAAGCAGAGGGGACAGGACTTTCCTACGAGCAGTACTTC. The chain is made from TRBV6-1 and TRBJ2-7; 8 nucleotides in the junction match TRBD1. From the germline V gene, CDR1 is MNHNS and CDR2 is SASEGT. V and J are trimmed by 0 bases and 1 base, and the gene matches miss 8 bases of the junction. Spanning cysteine to phenylalanine, the CDR3 consists of 17 amino acids. Left in the record is the CDR3 DNA by itself, 51 bases read in frame from the first base.